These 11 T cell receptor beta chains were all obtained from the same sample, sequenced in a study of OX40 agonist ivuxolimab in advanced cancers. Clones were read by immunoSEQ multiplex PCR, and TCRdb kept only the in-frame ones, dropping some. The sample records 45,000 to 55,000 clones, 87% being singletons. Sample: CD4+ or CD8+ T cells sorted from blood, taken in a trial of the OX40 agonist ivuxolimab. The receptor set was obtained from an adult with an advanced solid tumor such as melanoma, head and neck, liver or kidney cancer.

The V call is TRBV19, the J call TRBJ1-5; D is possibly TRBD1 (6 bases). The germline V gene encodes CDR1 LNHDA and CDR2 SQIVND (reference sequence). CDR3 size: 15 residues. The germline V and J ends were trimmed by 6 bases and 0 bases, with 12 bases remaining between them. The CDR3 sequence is CASRKQGVSNQPQHF. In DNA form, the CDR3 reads TGTGCCAGTAGGAAACAGGGAGTTAGCAATCAGCCCCAGCATTTT. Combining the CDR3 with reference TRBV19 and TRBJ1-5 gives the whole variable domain DGGITQSPKYLFRKEGQNVTLSCEQNLNHDAMYWYRQDPGQGLRLIYYSQIVNDFQKGDIAEGYSVSREKKESFPLTVTSAQKNPTAFYLCASRKQGVSNQPQHFGDGTRLSIL.

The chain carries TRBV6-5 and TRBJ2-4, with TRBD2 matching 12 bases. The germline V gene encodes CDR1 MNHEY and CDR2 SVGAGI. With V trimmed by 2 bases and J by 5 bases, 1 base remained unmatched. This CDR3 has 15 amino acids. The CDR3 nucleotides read TGTGCCAGCAGTTACCTAGCGGGAGGGCAAAACATTCAGTACTTC. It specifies CASSYLAGGQNIQYF.

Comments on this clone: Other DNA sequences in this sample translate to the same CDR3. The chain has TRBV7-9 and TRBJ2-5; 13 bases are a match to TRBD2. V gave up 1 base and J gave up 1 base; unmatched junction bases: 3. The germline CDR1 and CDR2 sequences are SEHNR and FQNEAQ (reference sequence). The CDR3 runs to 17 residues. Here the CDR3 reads CASSLGTSGRLQETQYF. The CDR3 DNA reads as TGTGCCAGCAGCTTAGGGACTAGCGGGAGACTCCAAGAGACCCAGTACTTC. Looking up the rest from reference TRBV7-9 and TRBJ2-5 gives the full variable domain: DTGVSQNPRHKITKRGQNVTFRCDPISEHNRLYWYRQTLGQGPEFLTYFQNEAQLEKSRLLSDRFSAERPKGSFSTLEIQRTEQGDSAMYLCASSLGTSGRLQETQYFGPGTRLLVL.

As DNA, the CDR3 is TGTGCCAGCAGCGAAAGCCCGGGACAGGGGTATCAGCCCCAGCATTTT. The encoded protein is CASSESPGQGYQPQHF. This rearrangement joins TRBV7-3 to TRBJ1-5; TRBD1 agrees at 10 bases. The germline CDR1 and CDR2 sequences are SGHTA and FQGTGA. The CDR3 length is 16 residues. V was clipped by 5 bases and J by 5 bases; unmatched bases: 9.

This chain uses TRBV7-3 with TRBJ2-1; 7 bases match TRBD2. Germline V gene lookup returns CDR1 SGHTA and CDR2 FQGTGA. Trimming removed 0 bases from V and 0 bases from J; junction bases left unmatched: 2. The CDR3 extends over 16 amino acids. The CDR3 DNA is TGTGCCAGCAGCTTAACGGGCGGGAGCTCCTACAATGAGCAGTTCTTC. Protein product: CASSLTGGSSYNEQFF.

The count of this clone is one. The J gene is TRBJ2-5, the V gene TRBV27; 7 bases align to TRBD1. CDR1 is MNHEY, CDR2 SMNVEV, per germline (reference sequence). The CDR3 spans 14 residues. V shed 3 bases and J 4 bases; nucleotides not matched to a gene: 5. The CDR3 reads CASSLYRGRETQYF. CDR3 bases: TGTGCCAGCAGTTTGTATAGGGGGCGAGAGACCCAGTACTTC.

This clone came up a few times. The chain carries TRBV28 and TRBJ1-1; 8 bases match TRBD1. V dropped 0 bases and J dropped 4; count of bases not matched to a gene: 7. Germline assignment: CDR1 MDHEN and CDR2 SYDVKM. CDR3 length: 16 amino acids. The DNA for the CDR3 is TGTGCCAGCAGTTTATGGGCAGGGGGCGCTTCCACTGAAGCTTTCTTT. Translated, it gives CASSLWAGGASTEAFF.

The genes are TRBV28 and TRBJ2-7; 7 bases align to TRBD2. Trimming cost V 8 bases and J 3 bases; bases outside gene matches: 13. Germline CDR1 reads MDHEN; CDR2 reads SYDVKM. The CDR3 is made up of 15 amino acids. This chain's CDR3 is CASRARGSANYEQYF. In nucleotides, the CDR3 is TGTGCCAGCCGCGCGCGGGGGAGCGCAAACTACGAGCAGTACTTC.

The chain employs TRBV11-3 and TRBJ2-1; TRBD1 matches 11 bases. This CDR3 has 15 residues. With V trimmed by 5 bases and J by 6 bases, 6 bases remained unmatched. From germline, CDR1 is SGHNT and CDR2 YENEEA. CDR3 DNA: TGTGCCAGCAGCCCGGGACAGGGGGTATTCAATGAGCAGTTCTTC. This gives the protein CASSPGQGVFNEQFF.

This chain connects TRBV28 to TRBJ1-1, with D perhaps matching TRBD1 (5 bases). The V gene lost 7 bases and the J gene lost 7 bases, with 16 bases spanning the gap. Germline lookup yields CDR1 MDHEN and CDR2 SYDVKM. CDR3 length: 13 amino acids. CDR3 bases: TGTGCCAGCATCTACCAGGGATATAGTGAAGCTTTCTTT. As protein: CASIYQGYSEAFF.

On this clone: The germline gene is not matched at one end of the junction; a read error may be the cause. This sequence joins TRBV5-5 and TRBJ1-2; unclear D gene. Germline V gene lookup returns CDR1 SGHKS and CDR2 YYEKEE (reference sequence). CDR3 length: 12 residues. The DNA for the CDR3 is TGTGCCAGCACCTTGACGGACTATGGCTACACCTTC. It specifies CASTLTDYGYTF.